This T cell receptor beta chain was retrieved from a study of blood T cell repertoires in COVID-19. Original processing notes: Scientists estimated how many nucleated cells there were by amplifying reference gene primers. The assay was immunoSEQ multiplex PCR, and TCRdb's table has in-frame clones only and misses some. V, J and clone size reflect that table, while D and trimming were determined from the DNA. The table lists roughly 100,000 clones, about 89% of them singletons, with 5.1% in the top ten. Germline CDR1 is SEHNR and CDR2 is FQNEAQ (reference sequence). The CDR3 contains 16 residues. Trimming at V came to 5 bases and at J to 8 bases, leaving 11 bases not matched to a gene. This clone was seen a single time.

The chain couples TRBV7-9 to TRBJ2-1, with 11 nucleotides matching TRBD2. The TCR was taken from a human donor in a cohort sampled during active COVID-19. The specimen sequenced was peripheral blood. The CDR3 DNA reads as TGTGCCAGCAGCACTTATAGCGGGAGGGCCTGGGATGAGCAGTTCTTC. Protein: CASSTYSGRAWDEQFF.